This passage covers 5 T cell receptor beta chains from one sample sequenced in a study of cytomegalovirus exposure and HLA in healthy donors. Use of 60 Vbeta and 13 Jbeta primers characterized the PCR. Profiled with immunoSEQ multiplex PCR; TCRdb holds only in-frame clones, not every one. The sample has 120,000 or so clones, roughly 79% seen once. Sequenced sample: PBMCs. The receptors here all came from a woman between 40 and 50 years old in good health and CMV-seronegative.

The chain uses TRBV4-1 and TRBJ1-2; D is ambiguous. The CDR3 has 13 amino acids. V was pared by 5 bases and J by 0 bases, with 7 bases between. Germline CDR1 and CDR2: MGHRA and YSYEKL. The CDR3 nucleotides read TGCGCCAGCAGCTTCCAGACTAACTATGGCTACACCTTC. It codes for CASSFQTNYGYTF.

DNA for the CDR3: TGTGCCAGCAGCCGGTACGAGCAGTACTTC. This sequence encodes CASSRYEQYF. The V call is TRBV21-1, the J call TRBJ2-7; no DNA check was done on the table's D call, TRBD2. TRBV21-1 is given as a pseudogene. The CDR3 loop spans 10 amino acids.

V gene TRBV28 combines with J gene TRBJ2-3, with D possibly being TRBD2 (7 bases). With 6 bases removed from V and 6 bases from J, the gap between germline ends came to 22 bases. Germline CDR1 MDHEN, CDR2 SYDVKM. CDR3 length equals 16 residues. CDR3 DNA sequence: TGTGCCAGCAGCCTCGGGGACGGGGGGCTTCGGGATACGCAGTATTTT. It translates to CASSLGDGGLRDTQYF.

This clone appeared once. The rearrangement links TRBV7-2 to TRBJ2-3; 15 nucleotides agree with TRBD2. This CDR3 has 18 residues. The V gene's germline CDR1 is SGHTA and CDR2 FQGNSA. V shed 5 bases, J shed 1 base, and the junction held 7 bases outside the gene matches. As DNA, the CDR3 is TGTGCCAGCAGCCAGGGACTAGCGGGAGGAGAGGGCACAGATACGCAGTATTTT. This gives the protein CASSQGLAGGEGTDTQYF.

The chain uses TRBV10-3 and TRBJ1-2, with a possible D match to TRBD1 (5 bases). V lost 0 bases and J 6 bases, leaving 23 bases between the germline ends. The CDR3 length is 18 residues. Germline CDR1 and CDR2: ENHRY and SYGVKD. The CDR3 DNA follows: TGTGCCATCAGTGAGTCACAGGTCCACCTAAGAATGCCCCATGGCTACACCTTC. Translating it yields CAISESQVHLRMPHGYTF.